This entry lists 17 T cell receptor beta chains sequenced from one sample in a study of T cells in women clearing cervical HPV infection. Sequenced by immunoSEQ multiplex PCR; TCRdb stores in-frame clones only, minus some. The table for this sample gives under 45,000 clones. Material for sequencing was blood buffy coat. The receptor set was obtained from a woman aged 18 to 75 with a cervical HPV16 infection that either progressed to CIN3+ or cleared (not recorded which).

For this clone: The DNA ends 3 residues before the CDR3 does, and the rest of the CDR3 is filled in from the germline J gene. The chain couples TRBV25-1 to TRBJ2-7; D unclear. The V end was cut by 8 bases, the J end by 2 bases, with 19 bases between. The germline gives CDR1 MGHDK, CDR2 SYGVNS. The CDR3 totals 15 residues. The CDR3 sequence: CASQRGDTGTYEQYF. CDR3 DNA (partial): TGTGCCAGCCAGAGAGGCGACACCGGAACCTACGAG.

Remarks on this clone: The CDR3 end is not reached by the read, which stops 3 residues before it; the germline J gene fills it in. The chain combines TRBV7-9 with TRBJ2-1; D is possibly TRBD1 (6 bases). The V and J ends lost 6 bases and 7 bases respectively, with 16 bases between them. CDR1 is SEHNR, CDR2 FQNEAQ, per germline (reference sequence). This CDR3 has 14 residues. The part of the CDR3 DNA that was read is TGTGCCAGCAGTCGTCCTGACCAGGGGAATGAG. It translates to CASSRPDQGNE. The whole CDR3 reads CASSRPDQGNEQFF. The whole variable domain, filled in from reference TRBV7-9 and TRBJ2-1, reads DTGVSQNPRHKITKRGQNVTFRCDPISEHNRLYWYRQTLGQGPEFLTYFQNEAQLEKSRLLSDRFSAERPKGSFSTLEIQRTEQGDSAMYLCASSRPDQGNEQFFGPGTRLTVL.

Remarks on this clone: The read finishes 3 residues shy of the CDR3 end, and the germline J gene is used to complete it. The gene calls are TRBV20-1 and TRBJ1-5; TRBD1 agrees at 10 bases. The germline gives CDR1 DFQATT, CDR2 SNEGSKA (reference sequence). This CDR3 is 15 amino acids long. V gave up 6 bases and J gave up 0 bases; unmatched junction bases: 5. CDR3 sequence: CSATRTGGSNQPQHF. The sequenced part of the CDR3 DNA is TGCAGTGCGACACGGACAGGGGGTAGCAATCAGCCC.

About this clone itself: The CDR3 goes on 3 residues after the read ends, and that part is filled in from the germline J gene. The rearrangement joins TRBV19 to TRBJ1-1; 9 nucleotides match TRBD1. V lost 4 bases, J lost 6 bases, and 12 bases stayed unmatched. The CDR3 runs to 16 residues. Per the germline V gene, CDR1 is LNHDA and CDR2 is SQIVND (reference sequence). CDR3 amino acids: CASSKYPGQGFAEAFF. The part of the CDR3 DNA that was read is TGTGCCAGTAGTAAATACCCGGGACAGGGCTTCGCTGAA.

Of note for this clone: The read ends 3 residues shy of where the CDR3 ends; the end is completed using the germline J gene. This chain connects TRBV29-1 to TRBJ2-2; TRBD1 aligns across 8 bases. The CDR3 extends over 18 amino acids. CDR1 and CDR2 (germline): SQVTM, ANQGSEA. V lost 0 bases, J lost 0 bases, and 9 bases stayed unmatched. Partial CDR3 DNA: TGCAGCGTTGAAGATTTTGCCCTGGGACAGGCGAACACCGGGGAG. Encoded protein: CSVEDFALGQANTGE. The entire CDR3 protein is CSVEDFALGQANTGELFF.

Of note for this clone: Read coverage stops 3 residues before the CDR3 terminus; the germline J gene supplies the remainder. The V gene is TRBV29-1, the J gene TRBJ2-3; TRBD2 agrees at 12 bases. The CDR3 has 15 amino acids. The V segment lost 5 bases and the J segment 3 bases; nucleotides outside the gene matches: 6. CDR1 and CDR2 from the germline V gene are SQVTM and ANQGSEA. The chain's CDR3 is CSVSPTSGGTDTQYF. The DNA read from the CDR3 is TGCAGCGTTTCCCCGACTAGCGGGGGAACAGATACG.

Note on this clone: Coverage ceases 3 residues before the CDR3 finishes, and the germline J gene fills in the end. V is TRBV4-1 and J is TRBJ1-6, with a possible D match to TRBD1 (6 bases). Germline CDR1 reads MGHRA; CDR2 reads YSYEKL. CDR3 length: 17 amino acids. The V end was cut by 0 bases, the J end by 8 bases, with 17 bases between. CDR3 DNA (partial): TGCGCCAGCAGCCAAGAAGACAGGCCCAACGGGGATTCACCC. This translates into CASSQEDRPNGDSP. The full CDR3 reads CASSQEDRPNGDSPLHF.

About this clone itself: Read sequence stops 3 residues before the CDR3 end, and the germline J gene provides the missing end. The chain links TRBV6-4 to TRBJ1-2, with TRBD1 as a possible D gene (5 bases). CDR3 length equals 15 residues. V lost 0 bases to trimming and J lost 0 bases, with 8 bases between them. CDR1 and CDR2 from the germline V gene are MRHNA and SNTAGT. The DNA read from the CDR3 is TGTGCCAGCAGTGACTCCAGGGTAGCTAACTATGGC. This encodes CASSDSRVANYG. From start to end, the CDR3 is CASSDSRVANYGYTF.

A remark on this clone: The read ends 3 residues shy of where the CDR3 ends; the end is completed using the germline J gene. The gene calls are TRBV5-4 and TRBJ2-5; TRBD2 is a possible D gene (6 bases). Trimming cost V 5 bases and J 5 bases, with 16 bases left between them. CDR3 length: 14 residues. Germline V gives CDR1 SGHNT, CDR2 YYREEE (reference sequence). The chain's CDR3 is CASREGFRPETQYF. CDR3 DNA (partial): TGTGCCAGCAGGGAGGGCTTCCGTCCGGAGACC.

Of note for this clone: The read finishes 3 residues shy of the CDR3 end, and the germline J gene is used to complete it. The chain is built from TRBV19 and TRBJ1-4; 8 bases map to TRBD1. J was trimmed by 5 bases and V by 5 bases; bases with no gene match: 4. The CDR3 has 14 residues. CDR1 is LNHDA and CDR2 is SQIVND in the germline V gene (reference sequence). CDR3 DNA, as far as it was read: TGTGCCAGTAGTGACAGGGGTCAGAATGAAAAA. This translates into CASSDRGQNEK. The whole CDR3 protein is CASSDRGQNEKLFF.

As to this clone: Read coverage stops 3 residues before the CDR3 terminus; the germline J gene supplies the remainder. The genes are TRBV2 and TRBJ2-6; tentative D call: TRBD1 (5 bases). CDR3 size: 16 residues. The V end lost 7 bases, the J end lost 0 bases, and 13 bases lay between the germline ends. CDR1 SNHLY and CDR2 FYNNEI come from the germline V gene. The covered CDR3 bases are TGTGCCAGCAACCTCGACAGCTCCTCTGGGGCCAACGTC. It specifies CASNLDSSSGANV. From start to end, the CDR3 is CASNLDSSSGANVLTF.

As to this clone: From the germline J gene comes the end of the CDR3, since the read stops 3 residues before it. The gene calls are TRBV6-4 and TRBJ2-1; tentatively, D is TRBD2 (5 bases). The V end was cut by 6 bases, the J end by 3 bases, with 9 bases between. The CDR3 covers 13 residues. Germline values: CDR1 MRHNA, CDR2 SNTAGT. The sequenced CDR3 bases are TGTGCCAGCAGCCGCGGAGGCTACAATGAG. Translating it yields CASSRGGYNE. The CDR3 in its entirety is CASSRGGYNEQFF.

About this clone: The CDR3 end is not reached by the read, which stops 3 residues before it; the germline J gene fills it in. V is TRBV2 and J is TRBJ1-2, with 8 bases aligning to TRBD1. The CDR3 contains 14 residues. CDR1 is SNHLY, CDR2 FYNNEI, per germline. With V trimmed by 5 bases and J by 3 bases, 5 bases remained unmatched. Here the CDR3 reads CASSRQQGDYGYTF. The CDR3 bases that were read are TGTGCCAGCAGTCGACAACAGGGGGACTATGGC.

Concerning this clone: The CDR3 end is not reached by the read, which stops 3 residues before it; the germline J gene fills it in. The chain carries TRBV5-1 and TRBJ2-7, with 7 bases fitting TRBD2. V shed 3 bases and J 3 bases; nucleotides not matched to a gene: 6. The germline V gene encodes CDR1 SGHRS and CDR2 YFSETQ. This CDR3 is built from 14 residues. The DNA read from the CDR3 is TGCGCCAGCAGCTCCTCCGGGGGGATCTACGAG. Protein sequence: CASSSSGGIYE. The entire CDR3 protein reads CASSSSGGIYEQYF.

For this clone: The read gets to within 3 residues of the CDR3 end, and the germline J gene fills in the rest. The chain employs TRBV7-9 and TRBJ2-5, with D possibly called TRBD1 or TRBD2 (6 bases each). CDR1 is SEHNR and CDR2 is FQNEAQ in the germline V gene (reference sequence). CDR3 length: 15 amino acids. Trimming stripped 4 bases from V and 4 bases from J, with 16 bases between. The CDR3 DNA, read in part, is TGTGCCAGCAGCTCTAGACAGGCGGGAACAGAGACC. Its translation: CASSSRQAGTET. The entire CDR3 reads CASSSRQAGTETQYF.

Notes on this clone: The CDR3 extends 3 residues past the end of the read, so its final part is completed from the germline J gene. The chain recombines TRBV18 with TRBJ2-5; TRBD2 agrees at 7 bases. The V segment lost 3 bases and the J segment 5 bases; nucleotides outside the gene matches: 9. Germline lookup yields CDR1 KGHSH and CDR2 LQKENI. This CDR3 is built from 15 residues. The sequenced part of the CDR3 DNA is TGTGCCAGCTCACCGCGACCGGGACTAATCGAGACC. Its protein is CASSPRPGLIET. The CDR3 as a whole reads CASSPRPGLIETQYF. Supplemented by reference TRBV18 and TRBJ2-5, the full variable domain reads NAGVMQNPRHLVRRRGQEARLRCSPMKGHSHVYWYRQLPEEGLKFMVYLQKENIIDESGMPKERFSAEFPKEGPSILRIQQVVRGDSAAYFCASSPRPGLIETQYFGPGTRLLVL.

Note on this clone: The read terminates 3 residues ahead of where the CDR3 ends, so the germline J gene completes it. The same CDR3 also results from other DNA sequences found in this sample. The V gene is TRBV5-1, the J gene TRBJ2-5; D may be TRBD2 (5 bases). The CDR3 covers 13 residues. V lost 4 bases to trimming and J lost 5 bases, with 12 bases between them. CDR1 and CDR2 from the germline V gene are SGHRS and YFSETQ. The CDR3 spells CASSPAGGETQYF. Partial CDR3 DNA: TGCGCCAGCAGCCCGGCGGGTGGGGAGACC. Combining the CDR3 with reference TRBV5-1 and TRBJ2-5 gives the whole variable domain KAGVTQTPRYLIKTRGQQVTLSCSPISGHRSVSWYQQTPGQGLQFLFEYFSETQRNKGNFPGRFSGRQFSNSRSEMNVSTLELGDSALYLCASSPAGGETQYFGPGTRLLVL.